A single sample is the source of the 5 T cell receptor beta chains below, sequenced in a study of blood T cell repertoires in COVID-19 (dated by TCRdb to about 2020). The receptor library was made with the immunoSEQ multiplex PCR assay. TCRdb provides this immuneACCESS table in a form limited to in-frame rearrangements. Some clones are lacking; in checked studies, under half of them reflect an unresolved V gene, and why the rest are absent is not known. The sample table shows over 150,000 clones, and around 82% are seen once. The ten largest make up 0.63% of the sample. Input material: peripheral blood. These receptors were taken from a man aged 55 to 70 with COVID-19, enrolled during active disease.

This chain connects TRBV2 to TRBJ2-7; 9 bases fit TRBD2. From germline, CDR1 is SNHLY and CDR2 FYNNEI. Unmatched junction bases numbered 16, after V lost 3 bases and J lost 7 bases. There are 17 residues in the CDR3. The CDR3 spells CASSDSSGARVKGEQYF. The CDR3 DNA reads TGTGCCAGCAGTGATTCTAGCGGGGCTCGCGTCAAGGGTGAGCAGTACTTC.

DNA for the CDR3: TGTGCCAGCAGCTTGGCATTGACTAGCGGGTCGAACACCGGGGAGCTGTTTTTT. Protein product: CASSLALTSGSNTGELFF. The chain links TRBV5-4 to TRBJ2-2; the match to TRBD2 covers 10 bases. There are 18 residues in the CDR3. After removal of 0 bases from V and 0 bases from J, the junction contained 5 bases not matched to a gene. Per germline, CDR1 SGHNT and CDR2 YYREEE (reference sequence). Together with reference TRBV5-4 and TRBJ2-2, the CDR3 gives the full variable domain: ETGVTQSPTHLIKTRGQQVTLRCSSQSGHNTVSWYQQALGQGPQFIFQYYREEENGRGNFPPRFSGLQFPNYSSELNVNALELDDSALYLCASSLALTSGSNTGELFFGEGSRLTVL.

The CDR3 is CASSFRLNTEAFF. The CDR3 region has the DNA TGTGCCAGCAGTTTCAGACTCAACACTGAAGCTTTCTTT. V is TRBV12-3 or TRBV12-4 and J is TRBJ1-1; D unresolved. V was cut by 3 bases and J by 2 bases, with 7 bases left in between. This CDR3 is 13 amino acids long.

The chain recombines TRBV18 with TRBJ1-1, with 7 nucleotides matching TRBD1. J lost 3 bases, V lost 5 bases, and 12 bases had no gene match. In germline, CDR1 is KGHSH, CDR2 LQKENI. The CDR3 loop spans 16 amino acids. CDR3 in amino acids: CASSTFNRGGDTEAFF. The DNA for the CDR3 is TGTGCCAGCTCAACGTTTAACAGGGGCGGGGACACTGAAGCTTTCTTT.

The DNA for the CDR3 is TGTGCCAGCACCCTGGGCGGGACAGTAACCTACGAGCAGTACTTC. Protein: CASTLGGTVTYEQYF. The chain recombines TRBV2 with TRBJ2-7; D perhaps matches TRBD1 (7 bases). Germline assignment: CDR1 SNHLY and CDR2 FYNNEI. With 7 bases removed from V and 2 bases from J, the gap between germline ends came to 18 bases. The length of the CDR3 is 15 residues.